A selection of T cell receptor beta chains follows, all from one sample in a study of molecular identifiers for immune sequencing clone quantification. Each CDR3 protein gets one entry after TCRdb re-called the PCR reads with MiXCR. There are approximately 63,000 distinct CDR3 sequences in the sample; under 20% occur only once, and approximately 1.5% lies in the top ten. The material sequenced was naive CD8+ T cells from blood, with Jurkat cell RNA spiked in. Receptors originate from a human donor in good health. Some libraries in this study had Jurkat cell RNA spiked in. Both conserved end residues are part of each CDR3. The order of the fields is V gene, J gene, D gene, clone size, CDR3 DNA, CDR3 protein. D genes are given only for firm matches. Size is stated for part of the rows, as once, few or many counts, or as a class when the clone is expanded.

V: TRBV7-2; J: TRBJ2-3; D: TRBD2; size: many; DNA: TGTGCCAGCAGCTTTGCGGGAGGATCAGATACGCAGTATTTT; CDR3: CASSFAGGSDTQYF
V: TRBV6-2/TRBV6-3; J: TRBJ2-5; D: TRBD2; size: few; DNA: TGTGCCAGCAGTTACTCCCCTAGCGGGAGTGGAGAGACCCAGTACTTC; CDR3: CASSYSPSGSGETQYF
V: TRBV4-2; J: TRBJ2-7; D: .; size: many; DNA: TGTGCCAGCAGCCAAGCCGTGGACAGCAACTACGAGCAGTACTTC; CDR3: CASSQAVDSNYEQYF
V: TRBV2; J: TRBJ1-2; D: .; size: many; DNA: TGTGCCAGCAGTGAAGTGGTTGGAGCTAACTATGGCTACACCTTC; CDR3: CASSEVVGANYGYTF
V: TRBV4-1; J: TRBJ2-7; D: .; size: .; DNA: TGCGCCAGCAGCCAAGGACAAACAGGGAGGTACGAGCAGTACTTC; CDR3: CASSQGQTGRYEQYF
V: TRBV5-6; J: TRBJ1-5; D: .; size: many; DNA: TGTGCCAGCAGCTTACCGAATAGCAATCAGCCCCAGCATTTT; CDR3: CASSLPNSNQPQHF
V: TRBV4-1; J: TRBJ2-2; D: .; size: few; DNA: TGCGCCAGCAGCCAATCCCGAGCGAACACCGGGGAGCTGTTTTTT; CDR3: CASSQSRANTGELFF
V: TRBV14; J: TRBJ1-1; D: .; size: many; DNA: TGTGCCAGCAGCCAAGTGAGAGGGGCTGAAGTGAACACTGAAGCTTTCTTT; CDR3: CASSQVRGAEVNTEAFF
V: TRBV4-3; J: TRBJ2-7; D: .; size: many; DNA: TGCGCCAGCAGCCAAGAGGCCCTGGGGGTAAGCTACGAGCAGTACTTC; CDR3: CASSQEALGVSYEQYF
V: TRBV5-8; J: TRBJ1-3; D: .; size: few; DNA: TGTGCCAGCAACCCCGACGTGGAAGGGGCCGGAAACACCATATATTTT; CDR3: CASNPDVEGAGNTIYF
V: TRBV20-1; J: TRBJ2-1; D: .; size: .; DNA: TGCAGTGCTAGCGCCTTCAACCTGGAACCCGGTGAGCAGTTCTTC; CDR3: CSASAFNLEPGEQFF
V: TRBV4-1; J: TRBJ2-7; D: .; size: .; DNA: TGCGCCAGCAGCCAAGGGACCGGGACATTTAGTTACTACGAGCAGTACTTC; CDR3: CASSQGTGTFSYYEQYF
V: TRBV21-1; J: TRBJ2-3; D: .; size: many; DNA: TGTGCCAGCAGCAAAGCGGGGGGACTAGCATCAGATACGCAGTATTTT; CDR3: CASSKAGGLASDTQYF
V: TRBV14; J: TRBJ2-3; D: .; size: many; DNA: TGTGCCAGCACCTCAAGCTCCCGCAGCACAGATACGCAGTATTTT; CDR3: CASTSSSRSTDTQYF
V: TRBV18; J: TRBJ2-7; D: .; size: .; DNA: TGTGCCAGCTCCCTTGGACGGGCAGATTTCTACGAGCAGTACTTC; CDR3: CASSLGRADFYEQYF
V: TRBV7-9; J: TRBJ2-7; D: TRBD1; size: few; DNA: TGTGCCAGCAGCTCAACAGGGGATCCTTTATACGAGCAGTACTTC; CDR3: CASSSTGDPLYEQYF
V: TRBV4-1; J: TRBJ2-3; D: .; size: many; DNA: TGCGCCAGCAGCCAATCTGAGGGCTCAGATACGCAGTATTTT; CDR3: CASSQSEGSDTQYF
V: TRBV10-3; J: TRBJ1-5; D: .; size: medium-sized; DNA: TGTGCCATCGCTGACGTGTCAGGGGGCAATCAGCCCCAGCATTTT; CDR3: CAIADVSGGNQPQHF
V: TRBV19; J: TRBJ2-3; D: TRBD2; size: many; DNA: TGTGCCAGTACCGGACTAGCGTTTGGGACAGATACGCAGTATTTT; CDR3: CASTGLAFGTDTQYF
V: TRBV5-1; J: TRBJ2-7; D: TRBD2; size: .; DNA: TGCGCCAGCAGCTTGGCGGCGGGGGGGAGCGAGCAGTACTTC; CDR3: CASSLAAGGSEQYF
V: TRBV6-7; J: TRBJ2-2; D: TRBD1; size: many; DNA: TGTGCCAGCAGTCGCCGGGACAGTCTTTGCACCGGGGAGCTGTTTTTT; CDR3: CASSRRDSLCTGELFF
V: TRBV7-3; J: TRBJ2-3; D: .; size: many; DNA: TGTGCCAGCAGCGAGGGGATCGGGAACGGAGACACAGATACGCAGTATTTT; CDR3: CASSEGIGNGDTDTQYF
V: TRBV7-9; J: TRBJ2-7; D: .; size: many; DNA: TGTGCCAGCAGCTTAGTTGATTGGGACCCGCAGGCCGAGCAGTACTTC; CDR3: CASSLVDWDPQAEQYF
V: TRBV9; J: TRBJ2-7; D: TRBD2; size: few; DNA: TGTGCCAGCAGCGCGCGACTAGCGCCTACCTACGAGCAGTACTTC; CDR3: CASSARLAPTYEQYF
V: TRBV5-4; J: TRBJ2-7; D: TRBD1; size: few; DNA: TGTGCCAGCAGCTCGCCGGGACAGGGACAGTACGAGCAGTACTTC; CDR3: CASSSPGQGQYEQYF
V: TRBV10-3; J: TRBJ2-7; D: TRBD1; size: many; DNA: TGTGCCATCAGTCACCGGGACAGGGATTACGAGCAGTACTTC; CDR3: CAISHRDRDYEQYF
V: TRBV27; J: TRBJ1-1; D: .; size: many; DNA: TGTGCCAGCAGTTTTTTTGGACAGAAAGAAACTGAAGCTTTCTTT; CDR3: CASSFFGQKETEAFF
V: TRBV11-3; J: TRBJ2-3; D: TRBD1; size: many; DNA: TGTGCCAGCAGCTCCCGACAGGGGAACGTAGACACAGATACGCAGTATTTT; CDR3: CASSSRQGNVDTDTQYF
V: TRBV29-1; J: TRBJ2-7; D: .; size: few; DNA: TGCAGCGCCCAGGGGTTCTACGAGCAGTACTTC; CDR3: CSAQGFYEQYF
V: TRBV29-1; J: TRBJ2-5; D: TRBD1; size: .; DNA: TGCAGTACACAGGGGGCGGGAGAGACCCAGTACTTC; CDR3: CSTQGAGETQYF
V: TRBV4-1; J: TRBJ1-2; D: TRBD1; size: .; DNA: TGCGCCAGCAGTCGCACCGGGACAGGGGCCTATGGCTACGCCTTC; CDR3: CASSRTGTGAYGYAF
V: TRBV4-3; J: TRBJ2-5; D: .; size: many; DNA: TGCGCCAGCAGCCAAGGGTCAGGACTACTAGAGACCCAGTACTTC; CDR3: CASSQGSGLLETQYF
V: TRBV6-5; J: TRBJ2-3; D: TRBD1; size: many; DNA: TGTGCCAGCAGTTACTTCCCCCCCGGACAGGGGGGAGATACGCAGTATTTT; CDR3: CASSYFPPGQGGDTQYF
V: TRBV30; J: TRBJ1-2; D: TRBD1; size: .; DNA: TGTGCCTGGAGTGTACTCCGGGACAGAGGTAACTATGGCTACACCTTC; CDR3: CAWSVLRDRGNYGYTF
V: TRBV29-1; J: TRBJ2-2; D: .; size: many; DNA: TGCAGCGTTGTCCGTTCGAACACCGGGGAGCTGTTTTTT; CDR3: CSVVRSNTGELFF
V: TRBV11-2; J: TRBJ2-1; D: TRBD2; size: many; DNA: TGTGCCAGCAGCTTCTCGATAGCGGGAGGCTCCAAAAATGAGCAGTTCTTC; CDR3: CASSFSIAGGSKNEQFF
V: TRBV7-2; J: TRBJ2-5; D: TRBD1; size: many; DNA: TGTGCCAGCAGCTTAAGGGCCCAGAGGGGGCGGATACAAGAGACCCAGTACTTC; CDR3: CASSLRAQRGRIQETQYF
V: TRBV27; J: TRBJ2-3; D: .; size: many; DNA: TGTGCCAGCATTCCTGTTAGCGGTAGCACAGATACGCAGTATTTT; CDR3: CASIPVSGSTDTQYF
V: TRBV7-8; J: TRBJ2-1; D: TRBD2; size: .; DNA: TGTGCCAGCAAGGCCAGCGGGGCCTACAATAAGCAGTTCTTC; CDR3: CASKASGAYNKQFF
V: TRBV15; J: TRBJ1-2; D: .; size: many; DNA: TGTGCCACCAGCAGGGATCTCAGCTATGGCTACACCTTC; CDR3: CATSRDLSYGYTF